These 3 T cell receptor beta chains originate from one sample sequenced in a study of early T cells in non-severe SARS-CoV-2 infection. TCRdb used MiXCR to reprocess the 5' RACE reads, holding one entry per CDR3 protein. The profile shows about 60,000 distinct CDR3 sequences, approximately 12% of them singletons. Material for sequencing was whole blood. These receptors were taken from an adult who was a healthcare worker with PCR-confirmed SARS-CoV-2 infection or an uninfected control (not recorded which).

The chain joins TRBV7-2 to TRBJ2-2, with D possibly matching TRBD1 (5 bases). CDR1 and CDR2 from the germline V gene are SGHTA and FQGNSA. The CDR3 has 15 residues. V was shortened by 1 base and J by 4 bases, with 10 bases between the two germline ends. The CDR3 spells CASSLVSGITGELFF. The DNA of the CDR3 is TGTGCCAGCAGCTTAGTCTCAGGGATCACCGGGGAGCTGTTTTTT.

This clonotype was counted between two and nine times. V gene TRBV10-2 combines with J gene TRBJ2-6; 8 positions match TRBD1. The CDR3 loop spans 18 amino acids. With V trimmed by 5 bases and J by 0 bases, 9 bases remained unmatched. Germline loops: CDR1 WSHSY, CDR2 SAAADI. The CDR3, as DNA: TGCGCCAGCAGTCCGACAGGGGCCTCGTTCTCTGGGGCCAACGTCCTGACTTTC. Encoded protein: CASSPTGASFSGANVLTF.

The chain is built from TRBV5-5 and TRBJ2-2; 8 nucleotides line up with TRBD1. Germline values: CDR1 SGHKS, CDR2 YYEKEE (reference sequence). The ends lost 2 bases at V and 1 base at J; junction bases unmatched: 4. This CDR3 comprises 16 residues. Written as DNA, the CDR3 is TGTGCCAGCAGCTTCCCCGGGACAGGGAACACCGGGGAGCTGTTTTTT. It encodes CASSFPGTGNTGELFF.